These 15 T cell receptor beta chains share one sample of origin, sequenced in a study of CD8+ T cells in alopecia areata. RNA extraction was followed by reverse transcription into cDNA, which acted as the sequencing template. The table came from immunoSEQ multiplex PCR; TCRdb's copy has only in-frame clones and leaves some out. Here the sample spans under 300,000 clones, about two thirds being singletons. The starting material was CD4+ T cells sorted from blood, obtained at week 0. The receptors were gathered from a human donor with alopecia areata.

This clone was counted only a few times. The chain joins TRBV7-2 to TRBJ2-7, with 7 bases identical to TRBD2. The CDR3 is made up of 16 amino acids. Germline V gives CDR1 SGHTA, CDR2 FQGNSA. V was pared by 1 base and J by 5 bases, with 11 bases of the junction left unmatched. The CDR3, as DNA: TGTGCCAGCAGCTTAGATGGGACTAACCGGGGGAACGAGCAGTACTTC. This gives the protein CASSLDGTNRGNEQYF.

This clone turned up a few times. CDR3 coding DNA: TGCAGCGTTGCAGGGACACAAGAGACCCAGTACTTC. Translated, it gives CSVAGTQETQYF. The chain employs TRBV29-1 and TRBJ2-5, with D perhaps TRBD1 (6 bases). Between the trimmed V and J ends, which lost 4 bases and 2 bases, there was a span of 8 bases. The CDR3 is made up of 12 amino acids. Germline V gene data show CDR1 as SQVTM and CDR2 as ANQGSEA.

This clone was detected once. The chain uses TRBV29-1 and TRBJ2-7, with TRBD1 matching 9 bases. The CDR3 length is 15 residues. Germline CDR1 reads SQVTM; CDR2 reads ANQGSEA. The junction had 14 bases not matched to a gene; V was cut back by 6 bases and J by 5 bases. CDR3 nucleotide sequence: TGCAGCGTCGCAACCTCCGGGACAGGGAACGACGAGCAGTACTTC. This sequence encodes CSVATSGTGNDEQYF.

The chain carries TRBV14 and TRBJ1-2; 7 nucleotides align to TRBD1. The CDR3 loop spans 13 amino acids. Germline trimming cut 3 bases from V and 2 bases from J; bases unmatched to any gene: 0. CDR1 and CDR2 (germline): SGHDN, FVKESK. The CDR3 loop reads CASSQDRNYGYTF. As DNA, the CDR3 is TGTGCCAGCAGCCAGGACAGGAACTATGGCTACACCTTC. Full variable domain (missing parts from reference TRBV14 and TRBJ1-2): EAGVTQFPSHSVIEKGQTVTLRCDPISGHDNLYWYRRVMGKEIKFLLHFVKESKQDESGMPNNRFLAERTGGTYSTLKVQPAELEDSGVYFCASSQDRNYGYTFGSGTRLTVV.

In this sample, this clone turned up a few times. This CDR3 is CAISDWSPSVGGYTF. The CDR3 DNA reads TGTGCCATCAGTGATTGGTCCCCAAGCGTCGGTGGCTACACCTTC. The chain has TRBV10-3 and TRBJ1-2; no firm D call. Germline V gene sequence: CDR1 ENHRY, CDR2 SYGVKD. The CDR3 is 15 residues long. V gave up 3 bases and J gave up 7 bases, with 18 bases separating them.

This chain connects TRBV20-1 to TRBJ1-6; D is uncertain. The CDR3 loop spans 10 amino acids. The V gene lost 6 bases and the J gene lost 8 bases, with 5 bases spanning the gap. Germline lookup yields CDR1 DFQATT and CDR2 SNEGSKA (reference sequence). The CDR3 nucleotides read TGCAGTGCCGCAGATTCACCCCTCCACTTT. Encoded protein: CSAADSPLHF.

The sample holds one count of this clone. This chain links TRBV18 with TRBJ1-6; D is unresolved. V lost 6 bases to trimming and J lost 7 bases, with 10 bases between them. This CDR3 region has 13 residues. Germline values: CDR1 KGHSH, CDR2 LQKENI. The CDR3 spells CASSLGLNSPLHF. Here the CDR3 DNA reads TGTGCCAGCTCGCTCGGACTGAATTCACCCCTCCACTTT. The full variable domain, rest sourced from reference TRBV18 and TRBJ1-6, is NAGVMQNPRHLVRRRGQEARLRCSPMKGHSHVYWYRQLPEEGLKFMVYLQKENIIDESGMPKERFSAEFPKEGPSILRIQQVVRGDSAAYFCASSLGLNSPLHFGNGTRLTVT.

Concerning this clone: One junction end does not reproduce the germline sequence, and a read error may be involved. The J gene is TRBJ1-1, the V gene TRBV29-1; no firm D call. CDR3 size: 13 residues. Germline CDR1 and CDR2: SQVTM and ANQGSEA. The CDR3 sequence is CSVEERVRTETFF. The CDR3 coding sequence is TGCAGCGTTGAAGAGAGGGTGAGGACTGAAACTTTCTTT.

This clone has a handful of counts. The rearrangement uses TRBV29-1 and TRBJ1-1; D gene ambiguous. In germline, CDR1 is SQVTM, CDR2 ANQGSEA. The CDR3 loop spans 13 amino acids. The ends were cut back, 8 bases at V and 0 bases at J, with 13 bases in the middle. The CDR3 sequence is CSTPGGLNTEAFF. CDR3 nucleotides: TGCAGCACTCCAGGAGGGTTGAACACTGAAGCTTTCTTT.

This clone was observed once. The chain links TRBV13 to TRBJ2-1, with TRBD1 matching 8 bases. This CDR3 comprises 15 residues. Germline V gene sequence: CDR1 PRHDT, CDR2 FYEKMQ (reference sequence). V shed 6 bases and J 5 bases; nucleotides not matched to a gene: 9. CDR3 loop: CASSLRQGRDNEQFF. The CDR3 region has the DNA TGTGCCAGCAGTCTCCGACAGGGGCGGGACAATGAGCAGTTCTTC. The complete variable domain, with remaining parts taken from reference TRBV13 and TRBJ2-1, reads AAGVIQSPRHLIKEKRETATLKCYPIPRHDTVYWYQQGPGQDPQFLISFYEKMQSDKGSIPDRFSAQQFSDYHSELNMSSLELGDSALYFCASSLRQGRDNEQFFGPGTRLTVL.

This clone was recorded a few times. The chain combines TRBV7-2 with TRBJ2-5, with 9 bases fitting TRBD1. The CDR3 consists of 14 residues. Unmatched junction bases numbered 3, after V lost 4 bases and J lost 3 bases. Germline V lookup: CDR1 SGHTA, CDR2 FQGNSA. Here the CDR3 reads CASSYWTGEETQYF. In DNA, the CDR3 is TGTGCCAGCAGCTACTGGACAGGGGAAGAGACCCAGTACTTC.

V and J are TRBV5-1 and TRBJ2-3; TRBD2 aligns across 7 bases. Germline-derived CDR1 and CDR2 are SGHRS and YFSETQ. The CDR3 runs to 16 residues. With 1 base clipped from V and 5 bases from J, the junction kept 10 bases outside the gene matches. CDR3 protein: CASSLSGASGIDTQYF. The CDR3 DNA is TGCGCCAGCAGCTTGAGCGGGGCCTCGGGGATAGATACGCAGTATTTT.

V gene TRBV5-1 combines with J gene TRBJ2-1; tentatively, D is TRBD1 (6 bases). The V gene's germline CDR1 is SGHRS and CDR2 YFSETQ. This CDR3 is 13 amino acids long. V lost 4 bases and J 3 bases, leaving 8 bases between the germline ends. The CDR3 protein is CASSGGNYNEQFF. The CDR3 DNA is TGCGCCAGCAGCGGGGGCAACTACAATGAGCAGTTCTTC.

The chain is built from TRBV30 and TRBJ1-1; perhaps TRBD1 as D (5 bases). The length of the CDR3 is 16 residues. Germline loops: CDR1 GTSNPN, CDR2 SVGIG (reference sequence). Trimming took off 5 bases at V and 1 base at J, with 20 bases between the two ends. The CDR3 nucleotides read TGTGCCTGGGGGAATAATCAGGGAAATTGGAACACTGAAGCTTTCTTT. Its translation: CAWGNNQGNWNTEAFF.

The rearrangement links TRBV19 to TRBJ2-6; no clear D. Germline V gives CDR1 LNHDA, CDR2 SQIVND (reference sequence). V was shortened by 5 bases and J by 0 bases, with 11 bases between the two germline ends. The CDR3 has 16 residues. CDR3 nucleotides: TGTGCCAGTAGTCCGCCCGCTAGCTCTGGGGCCAACGTCCTGACTTTC. Its translation is CASSPPASSGANVLTF.